The next 27 T cell receptor beta chains were all read from a single sample in a study of regulatory T cells in long-lasting Graves disease. Library construction for TCR beta used iRepertoire HTBI primers and Arm-PCR of CDR3 regions. TCRdb reprocessed the multiplex PCR reads via MiXCR and lists one record per CDR3 protein. The sample shows 350,000 to 500,000 distinct CDR3 sequences, 21% of them seen only once. Time point described: persistent/refractory GD, antithyroid drugs over 5 years with positive TRAb. Extracted RNA from PBMCs served as the source of the TCR library. Here the sequenced sample was peripheral blood mononuclear cells (PBMCs), taken when the disease was refractory, from a patient treated with antithyroid drugs. Receptors originate from a female donor with Graves disease.

This clonotype was picked up many times. V gene TRBV28 combines with J gene TRBJ2-5, with D possibly TRBD2 on 6 matching bases. In germline, CDR1 is MDHEN, CDR2 SYDVKM. The V end was cut by 5 bases, the J end by 5 bases, with 12 bases between. The CDR3 is 13 residues long. The DNA of the CDR3 is TGTGCCAGCAGTCCCGGGAGCGGCGAGACCCAGTACTTC. The encoded protein is CASSPGSGETQYF.

At least ten counts were recorded for this clonotype. This chain joins TRBV3-1 and TRBJ2-5; possibly TRBD1 or TRBD2 for D (5 bases each). This CDR3 contains 14 residues. Per germline, CDR1 LGHDT and CDR2 YNNKEL (reference sequence). V dropped 0 bases and J dropped 5 bases, with 10 bases sitting between them. CDR3 region: CASSQDGEGETQYF. CDR3 bases: TGTGCCAGCAGCCAAGACGGAGAGGGGGAGACCCAGTACTTC.

This clonotype was found many times. This chain connects TRBV28 to TRBJ1-1; D call uncertain. Germline V gene data show CDR1 as MDHEN and CDR2 as SYDVKM. Trimming cost V 7 bases and J 0 bases, with 15 bases left between them. This CDR3 spans 15 amino acids. The CDR3 nucleotides are TGTGCCAGCAATTTTCCTTTAGCCTTGAACACTGAAGCTTTCTTT. It encodes CASNFPLALNTEAFF.

The CDR3 reads CASSVWGTSGETQYF. The CDR3 coding sequence is TGTGCCAGCAGCGTATGGGGGACTAGCGGAGAGACCCAGTACTTC. The V and J genes are TRBV9 and TRBJ2-5, with 11 bases fitting TRBD2. V was clipped by 1 base and J by 4 bases; unmatched bases: 3. Germline lookup yields CDR1 SGDLS and CDR2 YYNGEE. There are 15 residues in the CDR3. Supplemented by reference TRBV9 and TRBJ2-5, the full variable domain reads DSGVTQTPKHLITATGQRVTLRCSPRSGDLSVYWYQQSLDQGLQFLIQYYNGEERAKGNILERFSAQQFPDLHSELNLSSLELGDSALYFCASSVWGTSGETQYFGPGTRLLVL.

This clonotype was counted many times. V gene TRBV12-3 or TRBV12-4 combines with J gene TRBJ2-5; 9 bases are a match to TRBD2. J was trimmed by 5 bases and V by 5 bases; bases with no gene match: 21. CDR3 length: 19 amino acids. CDR3 protein: CASSMLPSGRSFLWETQYF. Written as DNA, the CDR3 is TGTGCCAGCAGTATGTTGCCAAGCGGGAGGTCGTTTCTTTGGGAGACCCAGTACTTC.

In its sample, this clonotype was seen many times. The genes are TRBV28 and TRBJ1-1; D gene unclear. V dropped 5 bases and J dropped 4 bases, with 14 bases sitting between them. The CDR3 covers 14 residues. Germline V lookup: CDR1 MDHEN, CDR2 SYDVKM. The CDR3 DNA follows: TGTGCCAGCAGTCAGCTAGGGTTTGGCACTGAAGCTTTCTTT. Translating it yields CASSQLGFGTEAFF.

This clonotype has a count of ten or more. The chain joins TRBV2 to TRBJ2-2, with unresolved D. Germline CDR1 reads SNHLY; CDR2 reads FYNNEI. Trimming shortened V by 3 bases and J by 1 base, and 12 bases separated the two germline ends. The CDR3 spans 16 residues. The CDR3 DNA reads as TGTGCCAGCAGTGAGGTCTCGGCAGGGAACACCGGGGAGCTGTTTTTT. The encoded protein is CASSEVSAGNTGELFF.

This clonotype occurred a few times. CDR3 loop: CASSALPSENTEAFF. The CDR3 DNA reads TGCGCCAGCAGCGCCCTACCTTCAGAGAACACTGAAGCTTTCTTT. V and J are TRBV5-1 and TRBJ1-1; D ambiguous. Germline V gives CDR1 SGHRS, CDR2 YFSETQ. With 4 bases removed from V and 1 base from J, the gap between germline ends came to 14 bases. The CDR3 runs to 15 residues.

This clonotype was recorded at least ten times. The chain recombines TRBV28 with TRBJ1-5; TRBD1 matches at 7 bases. Germline values: CDR1 MDHEN, CDR2 SYDVKM. The CDR3 loop spans 13 amino acids. Losses at the gene ends were 7 bases for V and 7 bases for J; bases not matched to a gene: 7. The CDR3 loop is CASTTGEWQPQHF. The DNA for the CDR3 is TGTGCCAGCACCACAGGGGAGTGGCAGCCCCAGCATTTT.

V and J are TRBV19 and TRBJ2-7, with 7 positions matching TRBD2. The CDR3 length is 16 residues. V shed 5 bases and J 2 bases; nucleotides not matched to a gene: 12. Germline CDR1 is LNHDA and CDR2 is SQIVND (reference sequence). CDR3 in amino acids: CASSPPLAGATYEQYF. The CDR3 DNA reads TGTGCCAGTAGTCCGCCGCTGGCGGGAGCTACCTACGAGCAGTACTTC.

This clonotype was seen many times. The V and J genes are TRBV7-3 and TRBJ2-2; D is unresolved. The CDR3 covers 16 residues. Germline V gives CDR1 SGHTA, CDR2 FQGTGA. Trimming left V 2 bases short and J 5 bases short, with 15 bases between. For the CDR3, the DNA is TGTGCCAGCAGCTTACTCCCCCCACCGGAAACCGGGGAGCTGTTTTTT. This translates into CASSLLPPPETGELFF.

This clonotype was seen ten or more times. The V and J genes are TRBV7-8 and TRBJ2-7, with 14 bases aligning to TRBD2. Trimming removed 1 base from V and 6 bases from J; junction bases left unmatched: 8. The CDR3 is 17 amino acids. Germline lookup yields CDR1 SGHVS and CDR2 FQNEAQ. The CDR3 spells CASSLGGLAGVSFEQYF. The CDR3 DNA is TGTGCCAGCAGCTTAGGGGGACTAGCGGGAGTGAGTTTCGAGCAGTACTTC.

The CDR3 here is CASSQEGVGELFF. In DNA form, the CDR3 reads TGTGCCAGCAGCCAAGAAGGGGTCGGGGAGCTGTTTTTT. V is TRBV14 and J is TRBJ2-2; tentative D call: TRBD1 (5 bases). Germline assignment: CDR1 SGHDN and CDR2 FVKESK. The V end was cut by 0 bases, the J end by 7 bases, with 6 bases between. The CDR3 runs 13 residues. The full variable domain, its missing parts supplied by reference TRBV14 and TRBJ2-2, is EAGVTQFPSHSVIEKGQTVTLRCDPISGHDNLYWYRRVMGKEIKFLLHFVKESKQDESGMPNNRFLAERTGGTYSTLKVQPAELEDSGVYFCASSQEGVGELFFGEGSRLTVL.

This clonotype was picked up a small number of times. The chain combines TRBV18 with TRBJ2-7; 9 bases agree with TRBD1. The germline V gene encodes CDR1 KGHSH and CDR2 LQKENI. This CDR3 spans 15 amino acids. J gave up 0 bases and V 3 bases, and 3 bases lay outside the gene matches. The CDR3 DNA reads TGTGCCAGCTCACCCGGGACAGGGCTCTCCTACGAGCAGTACTTC. This codes for CASSPGTGLSYEQYF.

This clonotype was recorded at least ten times. V usage is TRBV28 and J usage is TRBJ1-4; D remains ambiguous. The CDR3 totals 15 residues. V lost 3 bases and J 7 bases, leaving 15 bases between the germline ends. Germline-derived CDR1 and CDR2 are MDHEN and SYDVKM. The CDR3 coding sequence is TGTGCCAGCAGTTTGGAGGGTGGAGTAATTGAAAAACTGTTTTTT. Residues: CASSLEGGVIEKLFF.

The sample holds a few counts of this clonotype. The V call is TRBV18, the J call TRBJ2-7; D gene unclear. CDR1 is KGHSH, CDR2 LQKENI, per germline. Trimming removed 1 base at V and 0 bases at J, with 13 bases between. This CDR3 is built from 16 residues. The CDR3 sequence: CASSPRSYPGSYEQYF. The CDR3 DNA is TGTGCCAGCTCACCACGATCGTACCCCGGCTCCTACGAGCAGTACTTC.

The V and J genes are TRBV5-8 and TRBJ2-2; no firm D call. Germline V CDR1 and CDR2: SGHTS, YDEGEE. The CDR3 totals 15 residues. V was shortened by 0 bases and J by 3 bases, with 9 bases between the two germline ends. CDR3 region: CASSLDVMDTGELFF. CDR3 DNA sequence: TGTGCCAGCAGCTTGGACGTTATGGACACCGGGGAGCTGTTTTTT.

The V and J genes are TRBV12-3 or TRBV12-4 and TRBJ1-3; possibly TRBD1 for D (5 bases). This CDR3 has 15 residues. The V end was cut by 4 bases, the J end by 4 bases, with 14 bases between. CDR3 bases: TGTGCCAGCAGTTCCGACAGCGTCTACGGAAACACCATATATTTT. Amino acids: CASSSDSVYGNTIYF.

This clonotype came up many times. This sequence joins TRBV28 and TRBJ2-5; 7 bases line up with TRBD2. V shed 6 bases, J shed 12 bases, and the junction held 4 bases outside the gene matches. The CDR3 contains 10 residues. Germline-derived CDR1 and CDR2 are MDHEN and SYDVKM. The DNA of the CDR3 is TGTGCCAGCAGCGGACTAGTAAAGTACTTC. Translated: CASSGLVKYF.

J is TRBJ2-4 and V is TRBV5-1; D unresolved. Trimming removed 0 bases from V and 6 bases from J, with 10 bases in between. CDR3 size: 14 residues. Germline V gives CDR1 SGHRS, CDR2 YFSETQ. The CDR3 is CASSLVEDPNIQYF. The CDR3 bases are TGCGCCAGCAGCTTGGTTGAGGACCCAAACATTCAGTACTTC.

The J gene is TRBJ1-5, the V gene TRBV20-1, with D uncertain. Germline V CDR1 and CDR2: DFQATT, SNEGSKA (reference sequence). V dropped 6 bases and J dropped 0 bases, with 21 bases sitting between them. This CDR3 comprises 17 residues. Here the CDR3 DNA reads TGCAGTGCCCTAATTATGGTAGGCCGATATAGCAATCAGCCCCAGCATTTT. Encoded protein: CSALIMVGRYSNQPQHF.

The table lists this clonotype with many counts. V and J are TRBV20-1 and TRBJ1-4; D is uncertain. The CDR3 length is 14 residues. Trimming removed 6 bases from V and 5 bases from J, with 16 bases in between. Germline V CDR1 and CDR2: DFQATT, SNEGSKA (reference sequence). The CDR3 DNA sequence: TGCAGTGCCGACGCGCCGGCAGGCAATGAAAAACTGTTTTTT. The encoded protein is CSADAPAGNEKLFF.

There are a few counts of this clonotype. V and J are TRBV9 and TRBJ2-7; perhaps TRBD1 as D (5 bases). The CDR3 is 13 residues long. Trimming cost V 4 bases and J 9 bases, with 17 bases left between them. CDR1 and CDR2 from the germline V gene are SGDLS and YYNGEE. Here the CDR3 reads CASSFGAESRQYF. The CDR3 nucleotides are TGTGCCAGCAGCTTTGGGGCTGAGTCCCGGCAGTACTTC.

A few counts support this clonotype. V gene TRBV3-1 combines with J gene TRBJ1-6, with unresolved D. CDR3 length: 13 residues. V was clipped by 3 bases and J by 9 bases, with 9 bases between them. From germline, CDR1 is LGHDT and CDR2 YNNKEL (reference sequence). CDR3 sequence reads: CASSHPTSSPLHF. Here the CDR3 DNA reads TGTGCCAGCAGCCATCCGACAAGTTCACCCCTCCACTTT.

This clonotype was detected ten times or more. The chain uses TRBV25-1 and TRBJ2-5; 7 bases align to TRBD1. J lost 2 bases, V lost 2 bases, and 2 bases had no gene match. CDR3 size: 14 residues. CDR1 is MGHDK and CDR2 is SYGVNS in the germline V gene. The CDR3 here is CASSEPGQQETQYF. The CDR3, as DNA: TGTGCCAGCAGTGAACCGGGACAGCAAGAGACCCAGTACTTC. The full variable domain, in which reference TRBV25-1 and TRBJ2-5 provide the parts outside the CDR3, is EADIYQTPRYLVIGTGKKITLECSQTMGHDKMYWYQQDPGMELHLIHYSYGVNSTEKGDLSSESTVSRIRTEHFPLTLESARPSHTSQYLCASSEPGQQETQYFGPGTRLLVL.

This clonotype was seen at least ten times. J is TRBJ2-2 and V is TRBV5-5; 8 bases align to TRBD1. The CDR3 runs 15 residues. CDR1 and CDR2 from the germline V gene are SGHKS and YYEKEE (reference sequence). V gave up 0 bases and J gave up 7 bases; unmatched junction bases: 5. The CDR3 loop reads CASSLVDRDGGELFF. The CDR3 DNA reads TGTGCCAGCAGCTTGGTGGACAGGGACGGCGGGGAGCTGTTTTTT. Supplemented by reference TRBV5-5 and TRBJ2-2, the full variable domain reads DAGVTQSPTHLIKTRGQQVTLRCSPISGHKSVSWYQQVLGQGPQFIFQYYEKEERGRGNFPDRFSARQFPNYSSELNVNALLLGDSALYLCASSLVDRDGGELFFGEGSRLTVL.

V and J are TRBV9 and TRBJ1-4; D call uncertain. CDR1 and CDR2 from the germline V gene are SGDLS and YYNGEE. The length of the CDR3 is 13 residues. Between the trimmed V and J ends, which lost 4 bases and 8 bases, there was a span of 12 bases. CDR3 residues: CASSPRTEEKLFF. The DNA of the CDR3 is TGTGCCAGCAGCCCAAGGACCGAAGAAAAACTGTTTTTT.